This is a list of T cell receptor beta chains from one sample in a study of radiation and T cells in renal cell carcinoma. Clones were sequenced by immunoSEQ multiplex PCR, and TCRdb holds only the in-frame ones, with some missing. The sample lists roughly 160,000 clones, about nine tenths occurring once. Sequences were derived from blood, sampled from a patient whose treatment included radiotherapy and nephrectomy. These receptors originate from a woman aged 50 to 60 with renal cell carcinoma. The CDR3 runs from the conserved cysteine through the conserved F or W. A D gene is named only where the DNA matches it firmly. Size is omitted from some rows. Given values are once, few, many or a class for expanded clones.

j_gene | d_gene | abundance | v_gene | CDR3nt | CDR3aa
TRBJ1-3 | . | . | TRBV15 | TGTGCCACCAGCAGAGACGGCTATAGCTCTGGAAACACCATATATTTT | CATSRDGYSSGNTIYF
TRBJ1-3 | . | . | TRBV7-8 | TGTGCCAGCAGCACACACATCTCTGGAAACACCATATATTTT | CASSTHISGNTIYF
TRBJ2-3 | . | . | TRBV19 | TGTGCCAGTAAACCGGGACTGAGTTTGTCAGATACGCAGTATTTT | CASKPGLSLSDTQYF
TRBJ1-2 | . | . | TRBV6-1 | TGTGCCAGCAGTGAAAACTCCGAGGGGACTAACTATGGCTACACCTTC | CASSENSEGTNYGYTF
TRBJ1-1 | TRBD1 | . | TRBV6-5 | TGTGCCAGCAGTTTCGACAGGGCGAGTGAAGCTTTCTTT | CASSFDRASEAFF
TRBJ2-5 | . | . | TRBV2 | TGTGCCAGCAGTGAAGCGGGGGGAGAGGAGGAGACCCAGTACTTC | CASSEAGGEEETQYF
TRBJ2-1 | . | . | TRBV11-2 | TGTGCCAGCAGCTTCCAGGGCTGGAATGAGCAGTTCTTC | CASSFQGWNEQFF
TRBJ2-1 | TRBD1 | . | TRBV18 | TGTGCCAGCTCACCGTACTCGGGACAGGGGTCTTTTAATGAGCAGTTCTTC | CASSPYSGQGSFNEQFF
TRBJ2-7 | TRBD2 | . | TRBV11-2 | TGTGCCAGCAGCACTAGCGGGGGGGTCCTCTCCTACGAGCAGTACTTC | CASSTSGGVLSYEQYF
TRBJ1-1 | . | . | TRBV6-5 | TGTGCCAGCAGTTACTCCCAGGGAAACACTGAAGCTTTCTTT | CASSYSQGNTEAFF
TRBJ1-6 | . | . | TRBV6-1 | TGTGCCAGCGATGTAAGAGGGGTAAGGAATTCACCCCTCCACTTT | CASDVRGVRNSPLHF
TRBJ1-2 | . | . | TRBV19 | TGTGCCAGTAGTGGGGGGCGGAATTTTAACTATGGCTACACCTTC | CASSGGRNFNYGYTF
TRBJ1-1 | TRBD1 | . | TRBV5-1 | TGCGCCAGCAGCAAAGGACAGGGATGGGGCACTGAAGCTTTCTTT | CASSKGQGWGTEAFF
TRBJ1-2 | . | once | TRBV7-9 | TGTGCCAGCAGCTTATCGCTCCGATACAGGGACCCACTTAACTATGGCTACACCTTC | CASSLSLRYRDPLNYGYTF
TRBJ1-1 | TRBD1 | . | TRBV6-1 | TGTGCCAGCAGGGGGGACAGGGGAACTAACACTGAAGCTTTCTTT | CASRGDRGTNTEAFF
TRBJ2-3 | . | . | TRBV5-1 | TGCGCCAGCAGCAGGAGAGGGGCTCGCACAGATACGCAGTATTTT | CASSRRGARTDTQYF
TRBJ2-3 | . | . | TRBV11-3 | TGTGCCAGCAGCTCGTACTCAGTAGGCACAGATACGCAGTATTTT | CASSSYSVGTDTQYF
TRBJ1-1 | . | . | TRBV19 | TGTGCCAGTAAGGTGAACACTGAAGCTTTCTTT | CASKVNTEAFF
TRBJ2-7 | TRBD2 | . | TRBV7-9 | TGTGCCAGCAGCCAGGGAGGGTTTGACGAGCAGTACTTC | CASSQGGFDEQYF
TRBJ1-6 | . | . | TRBV21-1 | TGTGCTCTTAAGGAGGGGGGTCGGGATTCACCCCTCCACTTT | CALKEGGRDSPLHF
TRBJ1-2 | . | . | TRBV18 | TGTGCCAGCTCACCACGGGAATTTAAGCTGAATGGCTACACCTTC | CASSPREFKLNGYTF
TRBJ2-1 | TRBD1 | . | TRBV4-3 | TGCGCCAGCAGCCAATTAGGGGGCCTCTACAATGAGCAGTTCTTC | CASSQLGGLYNEQFF
TRBJ2-7 | . | . | TRBV11-2 | TGTGCCAGCAGCTCGATCCGGAACTCCTACGAGCAGTACTTC | CASSSIRNSYEQYF
TRBJ1-1 | . | once | TRBV19 | TGTGCCAGTAGTATCGGCAGGGCGAACACTGAAGCTTTCTTT | CASSIGRANTEAFF
TRBJ2-3 | TRBD2 | . | TRBV19 | TGTGCCGTCAAAGCGGGGGGACCGACGCAGTATTTT | CAVKAGGPTQYF
TRBJ2-2 | . | . | TRBV6-5 | TGTGCCAGCAGGACCTACATGGGCAATACCGGGGAGCTGTTTTTT | CASRTYMGNTGELFF
TRBJ2-7 | TRBD1 | . | TRBV19 | TGTGCCAGTAGTGAGAAACAGGGGTACGAGCAGTACTTC | CASSEKQGYEQYF
TRBJ1-3 | . | once | TRBV7-2 | TGTGCCAGCAGCTTAGAGGGGATCTACTCTGGAAACACCATATATTTT | CASSLEGIYSGNTIYF
TRBJ2-5 | . | . | TRBV5-8 | TGTGCCAGCAGGAGAACGGAGACCCAGTACTTC | CASRRTETQYF
TRBJ2-1 | TRBD2 | . | TRBV6-1 | TGTGCCAGCAGTGAAGACCGACTAGCGGGCCCGGATTTGAATGAGCAGTTCTTC | CASSEDRLAGPDLNEQFF
TRBJ1-1 | TRBD1 | . | TRBV28 | TGTGCCAGCAAAACAGGGGATAGGCACACTGAAGCTTTCTTT | CASKTGDRHTEAFF
TRBJ2-7 | . | . | TRBV5-1 | TGCGCCAGCAGCTTGGGTTGGGGGGACAGATCCTACGAGCAGTACTTC | CASSLGWGDRSYEQYF
TRBJ2-1 | . | . | TRBV5-1 | TGCGCCAGCAGCTTGGTTAGCATGGGGGCCCGGAATGAGCAGTTCTTC | CASSLVSMGARNEQFF
TRBJ1-5 | . | . | TRBV6-1 | TGTGCCAGCAGTGAATTCAGCACCGGGACAAGAAATCAGCCCCAGCATTTT | CASSEFSTGTRNQPQHF
TRBJ2-1 | TRBD2 | . | TRBV10-3 | TGTGCCATCAGTGAGTCTAGCGGGGCCCGTTACAATGAGCAGTTCTTC | CAISESSGARYNEQFF
TRBJ2-7 | . | . | TRBV6-1 | TGTGCCAGCAGTGAAGCAACCCGCTACGAGCAGTACTTC | CASSEATRYEQYF
TRBJ1-1 | . | . | TRBV5-1 | TGCGCCAGCAACTACCGGTTCGACACTGAAGCTTTCTTT | CASNYRFDTEAFF
TRBJ2-1 | . | . | TRBV4-3 | TGCGCCAGCAGCCAAGATTATGGCTCCGGGGTGGATGAGCAGTTCTTC | CASSQDYGSGVDEQFF
TRBJ1-1 | . | . | TRBV19 | TGTGCCAGTAGGGAGCCGAACACTGAAGCTTTCTTT | CASREPNTEAFF
TRBJ2-6 | . | . | TRBV7-8 | TGTGCCAGCAGCCCCACCCGCGGGGACAGCTTCTCTGGGGCCAACGTCCTGACTTTC | CASSPTRGDSFSGANVLTF
TRBJ1-6 | . | . | TRBV7-2 | TGTGCCAGCAGCTTAACCCCAGGGATAAGAGATTCACCCCTCCACTTT | CASSLTPGIRDSPLHF
TRBJ1-2 | TRBD1 | . | TRBV5-5 | TGTGCCAGCAGCCTCTCGACAGGGCTAAACTATGGCTACACCTTC | CASSLSTGLNYGYTF
TRBJ2-3 | . | once | TRBV30 | TGTGCCTGGAGAGTGAAAGGAACAGATACGCAGTATTTT | CAWRVKGTDTQYF
TRBJ2-3 | . | . | TRBV30 | TGTGCCTTGAGCGGTGCTAGCACAGATACGCAGTATTTT | CALSGASTDTQYF
TRBJ2-1 | TRBD1 | few | TRBV6-4 | TGTGCCAGCAGTGCCCGTCGGGGACAGGGAAGTGAGCAGTTCTTC | CASSARRGQGSEQFF
TRBJ1-2 | . | . | TRBV6-5 | TGTGCCAGCAGTGGGGGACATCTCTATGGCTACACCTTC | CASSGGHLYGYTF
TRBJ1-5 | . | . | TRBV19 | TGTGCCAGTAGTATCGGGGGACCTCAGCCCCAGCATTTT | CASSIGGPQPQHF
TRBJ1-3 | . | . | TRBV9 | TGTGCCAGCAGCGTGCTCCAGAACTCTGGAAACACCATATATTTT | CASSVLQNSGNTIYF
TRBJ2-7 | TRBD2 | . | TRBV11-2 | TGTGCCAGCAGCCCGGGACTAGCGGGGGACTACGAGCAGTACTTC | CASSPGLAGDYEQYF
TRBJ2-1 | . | . | TRBV7-2 | TGTGCCAGCAGCTTAATCGGCGGGGAGGACGACAATGAGCAGTTCTTC | CASSLIGGEDDNEQFF
TRBJ1-2 | . | . | TRBV4-1 | TGCGCCAGCAGCCAAGAGAGGGAAGTGAATGGCTACACCTTC | CASSQEREVNGYTF